The 20 T cell receptor beta chains listed next were all sequenced from one sample in a study of T cells in women clearing cervical HPV infection. Data came from immunoSEQ multiplex PCR; TCRdb stores just in-frame clones and leaves some out. This sample's clone table lists tens of thousands of clones. Sequencing used blood buffy coat. All receptors derive from a woman aged 18-69 years with a cervical HPV16 infection that either progressed to CIN3+ or cleared (not recorded which).

On this clone itself: The CDR3 is cut off 3 residues early in the read; its end comes from the germline J gene. The chain combines TRBV24-1 with TRBJ2-3; 10 bases agree with TRBD1. Germline CDR1 reads KGHDR; CDR2 reads SFDVKD. The V segment lost 9 bases and the J segment 5 bases; nucleotides outside the gene matches: 13. The CDR3 consists of 16 residues. The CDR3 bases that were read are TGTGCCACCGGCGGGTTAGGACAGGGGGATTTAGATACG. Its translation: CATGGLGQGDLDT. The whole CDR3 region reads CATGGLGQGDLDTQYF.

Regarding this clone: Coverage ceases 3 residues before the CDR3 finishes, and the germline J gene fills in the end. V usage is TRBV2 and J usage is TRBJ1-6, with 7 positions matching TRBD1. Germline trimming cut 4 bases from V and 5 bases from J; bases unmatched to any gene: 5. This CDR3 is built from 15 residues. Germline values: CDR1 SNHLY, CDR2 FYNNEI. The part of the CDR3 DNA that was read is TGTGCCAGCAGTGGTACAGGGGCCAATAATTCACCC. Translated, it gives CASSGTGANNSP. The whole CDR3 is CASSGTGANNSPLHF.

As concerns this clone: The read ends 3 residues before the CDR3 terminus; that terminus is restored from the germline J gene. J is TRBJ2-7 and V is TRBV12-5, with D maybe TRBD1 (7 bases). Germline CDR1 and CDR2: LGHNT and FRNRAP. Trimming left V 4 bases short and J 3 bases short, with 16 bases between. CDR3 length equals 15 residues. The DNA read from the CDR3 is TGTGCTAGTGGTTGGGGGGACAGCTTAATCTACGAG. Translation gives CASGWGDSLIYE. The CDR3 in its entirety is CASGWGDSLIYEQYF.

On this clone itself: The read terminates 3 residues ahead of where the CDR3 ends, so the germline J gene completes it. The chain uses TRBV10-3 and TRBJ2-1; 10 bases line up with TRBD2. From germline, CDR1 is ENHRY and CDR2 SYGVKD. The CDR3 sequence is 17 residues long. After removal of 4 bases from V and 6 bases from J, the junction contained 12 bases not matched to a gene. The CDR3 DNA, read in part, is TGTGCCATCAGTGGGCATGGGGAGACTAGCGGGTTCAATGAG. Protein: CAISGHGETSGFNE. The whole CDR3 sequence is CAISGHGETSGFNEQFF.

The sequenced CDR3 bases are TGTGCCAGCAGTTCCGCGGGCTCCTACGAG. Translating it yields CASSSAGSYE. The whole CDR3 reads CASSSAGSYEQYF. The genes are TRBV6-2 or TRBV6-3 and TRBJ2-7, with D perhaps matching TRBD2 (5 bases). The read ends 3 residues before the CDR3 terminus; that terminus is restored from the germline J gene. CDR1 is MNHEY and CDR2 is SVGEGT in the germline V gene. CDR3 length: 13 residues. V was cut by 4 bases and J by 0 bases, with 7 bases left in between.

In the case of this clone: The read ends 3 residues before the CDR3 terminus; that terminus is restored from the germline J gene. The gene calls are TRBV5-3 and TRBJ2-2; 7 bases are shared with TRBD1. TRBV5-3 is an open reading frame, and its role is uncertain. There are 19 residues in the CDR3. V lost 4 bases to trimming and J lost 4 bases; unmatched junction nucleotides: 19. Incomplete CDR3 DNA: TGTGCCAGAAGCGGCCGGGACAGCATTACCCTATCGGGCACCGGGGAG. This encodes CARSGRDSITLSGTGE. The whole CDR3 region reads CARSGRDSITLSGTGELFF.

A word on this clone: The read is 3 residues too short to cover the CDR3 end, so that end is filled in from the germline J gene. The chain joins TRBV5-6 to TRBJ2-7, with D tentatively TRBD2 (6 bases). The ends were cut back, 4 bases at V and 0 bases at J, with 14 bases in the middle. The CDR3 covers 15 residues. The germline V gene encodes CDR1 SGHDT and CDR2 YYEEEE. The CDR3 sequence is CASSQEGLSSYEQYF. The sequenced part of the CDR3 DNA is TGTGCCAGCAGCCAGGAGGGACTGTCCTCCTACGAG.

As to this clone: The sequence runs out 3 residues before the end of the CDR3; the remainder is reconstructed from the germline J gene. V usage is TRBV20-1 and J usage is TRBJ2-3; 9 bases are shared with TRBD2. Germline trimming cut 3 bases from V and 0 bases from J; bases unmatched to any gene: 7. The CDR3 contains 16 residues. Germline CDR1 is DFQATT and CDR2 is SNEGSKA (reference sequence). CDR3: CSASIFAGGSTDTQYF. The CDR3 bases that were read are TGCAGTGCTAGTATTTTTGCGGGAGGGAGCACAGATACG.

Points on this clone: The CDR3 end falls 3 residues outside the read, so it is completed with the germline J gene. The chain is built from TRBV7-7 and TRBJ2-1, with 7 nucleotides matching TRBD1. The CDR3 contains 13 residues. V trimming: 10 bases; J trimming: 3 bases; junction bases outside the gene matches: 6. Germline V gives CDR1 SSHAT, CDR2 FNYEAQ (reference sequence). CDR3 region: CATQGVIYNEQFF. CDR3 DNA, as far as it was read: TGTGCCACCCAGGGGGTTATCTACAATGAG.

On this clone itself: Coverage ceases 3 residues before the CDR3 finishes, and the germline J gene fills in the end. V usage is TRBV30 and J usage is TRBJ1-4; 8 bases line up with TRBD1. This CDR3 is 12 amino acids long. Germline trimming cut 7 bases from V and 5 bases from J; bases unmatched to any gene: 3. CDR1 is GTSNPN and CDR2 is SVGIG in the germline V gene (reference sequence). The CDR3 protein is CAFRTGNEKLFF. Incomplete CDR3 DNA: TGTGCCTTCCGGACAGGGAATGAAAAA.

Turning to this clone: The read ends 3 residues shy of where the CDR3 ends; the end is completed using the germline J gene. The chain has TRBV18 and TRBJ2-1, with 9 bases lining up with TRBD1. The CDR3 spans 17 residues. Losses at the gene ends were 3 bases for V and 6 bases for J; bases not matched to a gene: 12. In germline, CDR1 is KGHSH, CDR2 LQKENI. CDR3 sequence reads: CASSPLEGQGGGNEQFF. The sequenced CDR3 bases are TGTGCCAGCTCACCCCTGGAGGGACAGGGTGGGGGCAATGAG.

As to this clone: The CDR3 goes on 3 residues after the read ends, and that part is filled in from the germline J gene. The chain has TRBV28 and TRBJ1-1; D not resolved. Germline V gene sequence: CDR1 MDHEN, CDR2 SYDVKM. The length of the CDR3 is 14 residues. Trimming left V 2 bases short and J 0 bases short, with 7 bases between. Partial CDR3 DNA: TGTGCCAGCAGTTTAGGCTTCATGAACACTGAA. Protein: CASSLGFMNTE. The whole CDR3 protein is CASSLGFMNTEAFF.

Points on this clone: Sequencing ends 3 residues short of the CDR3 end; the germline J gene provides the rest. This chain joins TRBV7-6 and TRBJ1-3; TRBD1 agrees at 7 bases. The CDR3 is made up of 16 amino acids. The ends lost 10 bases at V and 0 bases at J; junction bases unmatched: 12. Per germline, CDR1 SGHVS and CDR2 FNYEAQ. The CDR3 region is CATYQGEIYSGNTIYF. The sequenced CDR3 bases are TGTGCCACCTACCAGGGGGAAATCTACTCTGGAAACACC.

As to this clone: From the germline J gene comes the end of the CDR3, since the read stops 3 residues before it. The V and J genes are TRBV29-1 and TRBJ2-7; 10 bases fit TRBD1. Germline CDR1 SQVTM, CDR2 ANQGSEA. CDR3 length equals 12 residues. The junction had 3 bases not matched to a gene; V was cut back by 7 bases and J by 3 bases. CDR3 region: CSARTGGYEQYF. The CDR3 DNA, read in part, is TGCAGCGCTAGGACAGGGGGCTACGAG.

Comment on this clone: The read stops 3 residues short of the end of the CDR3; the missing end is completed from the germline J gene. V is TRBV19 and J is TRBJ2-1; 10 bases fit TRBD1. Trimming at V came to 0 bases and at J to 6 bases, leaving 5 bases not matched to a gene. Germline V gene data show CDR1 as LNHDA and CDR2 as SQIVND (reference sequence). The CDR3 covers 16 residues. The CDR3 DNA, read in part, is TGTGCCAGTAGTATAGATAGACAGGGGGCAGTCAATGAG. The encoded protein is CASSIDRQGAVNE. The full CDR3 reads CASSIDRQGAVNEQFF. The whole variable domain, filled in from reference TRBV19 and TRBJ2-1, reads DGGITQSPKYLFRKEGQNVTLSCEQNLNHDAMYWYRQDPGQGLRLIYYSQIVNDFQKGDIAEGYSVSREKKESFPLTVTSAQKNPTAFYLCASSIDRQGAVNEQFFGPGTRLTVL.

Remarks on this clone: The read gets to within 3 residues of the CDR3 end, and the germline J gene fills in the rest. The chain has TRBV18 and TRBJ1-1; 7 bases map to TRBD1. The CDR3 contains 12 residues. Germline V lookup: CDR1 KGHSH, CDR2 LQKENI. The CDR3 is CASSPGQREAFF. The part of the CDR3 DNA that was read is TGTGCCAGCTCACCGGGACAGAGAGAA. Looking up the rest from reference TRBV18 and TRBJ1-1 gives the full variable domain: NAGVMQNPRHLVRRRGQEARLRCSPMKGHSHVYWYRQLPEEGLKFMVYLQKENIIDESGMPKERFSAEFPKEGPSILRIQQVVRGDSAAYFCASSPGQREAFFGQGTRLTVV.

Comments on this clone: The read terminates 3 residues before the CDR3 end, so the remaining end is supplied by the germline J gene. V and J are TRBV19 and TRBJ1-4, with 7 nucleotides matching TRBD1. This CDR3 contains 17 residues. Germline V lookup: CDR1 LNHDA, CDR2 SQIVND (reference sequence). The CDR3 spells CASTQDRWRVGANVLFF. Partial CDR3 DNA: TGTGCCAGTACCCAGGACAGGTGGCGGGTTGGGGCCAACGTA.

Concerning this clone: The sequenced fragment ends 3 residues before the CDR3 boundary, so the rest is inferred from the germline J gene. The chain joins TRBV7-3 to TRBJ2-3; weak D call: TRBD2 (6 bases). Germline CDR1 SGHTA, CDR2 FQGTGA. The CDR3 loop spans 16 amino acids. V lost 5 bases, J lost 3 bases, and 18 bases lay in between. CDR3 DNA (partial): TGTGCCAGCAGCCCCGGGGCTAGCGTAAGAACAGATACG. Amino acid sequence: CASSPGASVRTDT. The full CDR3 is CASSPGASVRTDTQYF.

A note on this clone: The DNA ends 3 residues before the CDR3 does, and the rest of the CDR3 is filled in from the germline J gene. The chain couples TRBV18 to TRBJ1-6; 8 positions agree with TRBD1. The CDR3 sequence is 16 residues long. Trimming cost V 4 bases and J 5 bases; bases outside gene matches: 7. The germline V gene encodes CDR1 KGHSH and CDR2 LQKENI. The sequenced part of the CDR3 DNA is TGTGCCAGCTCACTATTGCCGGGACAGGATAATTCACCC. Protein product: CASSLLPGQDNSP. The complete CDR3 sequence is CASSLLPGQDNSPLHF.

Note on this clone: The read terminates 3 residues ahead of where the CDR3 ends, so the germline J gene completes it. The genes are TRBV28 and TRBJ2-5; 8 nucleotides line up with TRBD2. V lost 3 bases, J lost 5 bases, and 11 bases stayed unmatched. There are 16 residues in the CDR3. Germline V gene lookup returns CDR1 MDHEN and CDR2 SYDVKM. This CDR3 is CASSLSVGGGQETQYF. The covered CDR3 bases are TGTGCCAGCAGTTTGAGCGTCGGGGGGGGCCAGGAGACC.